This TCR beta chain was captured in a study of cytomegalovirus exposure and HLA in healthy donors. Study-level points and caveats: It has been reported that TCR beta sequences accurately predicted the HLA-A and HLA-B alleles of most subjects. V- and J-gene trimming of TCR beta was linked (in a later analysis) to a missense DCLRE1C variant.

This clone was observed a handful of times. Its specificity is unknown. PCR involved 60 Vbeta and 13 Jbeta primers. Clones were read by immunoSEQ multiplex PCR, and TCRdb kept only the in-frame ones, dropping some. The profile covers 200,000 or so clones, with roughly 80% appearing a single time and about a sixth taken by the ten largest. The sequence was collected from a man aged 40-50 years in good health and CMV-seronegative. Material for sequencing was PBMCs.

The CDR3 here is CASSLGLAGDYEQYF. Written as DNA, the CDR3 is TGTGCCAGCAGCTTGGGGCTAGCGGGGGATTACGAGCAGTACTTC. The chain carries TRBV5-4 and TRBJ2-7, with 10 bases matching TRBD2. The CDR3 is 15 amino acids. Germline loops: CDR1 SGHNT, CDR2 YYREEE (reference sequence). The V and J ends lost 0 bases and 4 bases, in that order; junction bases with no gene match: 4.